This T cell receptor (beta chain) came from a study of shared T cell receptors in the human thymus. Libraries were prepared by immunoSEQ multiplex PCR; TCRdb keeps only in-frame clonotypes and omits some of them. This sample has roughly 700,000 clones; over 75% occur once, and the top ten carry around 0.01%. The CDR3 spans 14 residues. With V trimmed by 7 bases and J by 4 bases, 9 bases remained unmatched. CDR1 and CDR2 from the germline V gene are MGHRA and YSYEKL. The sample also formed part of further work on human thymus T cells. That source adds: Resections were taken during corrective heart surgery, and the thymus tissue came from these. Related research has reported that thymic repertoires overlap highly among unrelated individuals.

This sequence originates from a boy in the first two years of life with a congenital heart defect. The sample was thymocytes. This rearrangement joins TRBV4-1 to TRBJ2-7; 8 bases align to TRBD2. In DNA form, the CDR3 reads TGCGCCAGCAAAAAGCGGGAGAGAGGGTACGAGCAGTACTTC. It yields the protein CASKKRERGYEQYF.